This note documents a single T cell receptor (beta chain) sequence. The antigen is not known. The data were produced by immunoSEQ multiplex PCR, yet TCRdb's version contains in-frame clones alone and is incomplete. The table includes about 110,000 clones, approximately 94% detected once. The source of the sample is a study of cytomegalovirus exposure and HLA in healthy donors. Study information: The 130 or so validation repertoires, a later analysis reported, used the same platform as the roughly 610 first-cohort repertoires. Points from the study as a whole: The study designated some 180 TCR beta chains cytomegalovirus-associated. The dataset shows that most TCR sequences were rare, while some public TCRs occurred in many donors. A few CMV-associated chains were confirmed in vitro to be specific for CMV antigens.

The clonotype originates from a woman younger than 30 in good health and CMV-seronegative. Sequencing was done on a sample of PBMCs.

The CDR3 here is CASSPYRGQWGGKLFF. The CDR3 DNA reads TGTGCCAGCAGCCCTTACAGGGGCCAGTGGGGAGGAAAACTGTTTTTT. The rearrangement uses TRBV7-9 and TRBJ1-4, with 7 bases aligning to TRBD1. Germline CDR1 reads SEHNR; CDR2 reads FQNEAQ (reference sequence). The CDR3 is 16 residues long. V lost 5 bases, J lost 10 bases, and 16 bases stayed unmatched.